The 21 T cell receptor beta chains reported below all come from one sample, sequenced in a study of shared clonotypes between healthy human individuals. As defined, naive CD8 cells were CD45RO-negative and positively selected for CCR7, with terminally differentiated effector memory CD45RA+ cells excluded. The repertoire was sequenced with immunoSEQ multiplex PCR; TCRdb's copy has only in-frame clones and lacks some. The sample has around 560,000 clones, 85% to 95% seen once; the top ten hold approximately 0.12%. Sequenced: naive CD8+ T cells sorted from blood. The receptors derive from a woman aged 30 to 39 in good health.

The chain couples TRBV23-1 to TRBJ2-7, with TRBD1 matching over 7 bases. TRBV23-1 is filed as an ORF, its function uncertain. CDR3 length: 13 residues. The V segment lost 9 bases and the J segment 9 bases; nucleotides outside the gene matches: 14. Here the CDR3 reads CARSSRQGFGQYF. Written as DNA, the CDR3 is TGCGCCAGATCTTCGCGACAGGGCTTCGGGCAGTACTTC.

This clone showed up just once. The V gene is TRBV5-4, the J gene TRBJ1-1; 8 nucleotides match TRBD1. Germline-derived CDR1 and CDR2 are SGHNT and YYREEE (reference sequence). The CDR3 runs 14 residues. The V segment lost 3 bases and the J segment 5 bases; nucleotides outside the gene matches: 6. CDR3 coding DNA: TGTGCCAGCAGCTGGACAGGGTTGGGGACTGAAGCTTTCTTT. The encoded protein is CASSWTGLGTEAFF.

The CDR3 spells CASGVHEQYF. The CDR3 DNA reads TGTGCCAGCGGCGTGCACGAGCAGTACTTC. The rearrangement links TRBV28 to TRBJ2-7; D call uncertain. V dropped 8 bases and J dropped 5 bases, with 7 bases sitting between them. In germline, CDR1 is MDHEN, CDR2 SYDVKM. The CDR3 runs to 10 residues. The complete variable domain, with remaining parts taken from reference TRBV28 and TRBJ2-7, reads DVKVTQSSRYLVKRTGEKVFLECVQDMDHENMFWYRQDPGLGLRLIYFSYDVKMKEKGDIPEGYSVSREKKERFSLILESASTNQTSMYLCASGVHEQYFGPGTRLTVT.

The V call is TRBV19, the J call TRBJ1-5, with D possibly matching TRBD1 (5 bases). The CDR3 covers 16 residues. Germline loops: CDR1 LNHDA, CDR2 SQIVND (reference sequence). Trimming pared 4 bases from V and 5 bases from J, leaving 18 bases between. CDR3 region: CASSNSEGNSDQPQHF. For the CDR3, the DNA is TGTGCCAGTAGTAACTCCGAGGGGAACTCAGATCAGCCCCAGCATTTT.

J is TRBJ2-7 and V is TRBV5-1, with 7 bases aligning to TRBD1. V lost 4 bases and J lost 1; bases outside the gene matches: 5. Germline V gives CDR1 SGHRS, CDR2 YFSETQ. The CDR3 spans 14 residues. The CDR3: CASSIGTDSYEQYF. The CDR3 region has the DNA TGCGCCAGCAGCATAGGGACAGATTCCTACGAGCAGTACTTC. Using reference TRBV5-1 and TRBJ2-7 for the parts outside the CDR3, the full variable domain is KAGVTQTPRYLIKTRGQQVTLSCSPISGHRSVSWYQQTPGQGLQFLFEYFSETQRNKGNFPGRFSGRQFSNSRSEMNVSTLELGDSALYLCASSIGTDSYEQYFGPGTRLTVT.

This clone was detected only once. The V call is TRBV2, the J call TRBJ2-5; D might be TRBD2 (5 bases). The DNA end lines up better with TRBJ2-7; the J call may be wrong. Per the germline V gene, CDR1 is SNHLY and CDR2 is FYNNEI. This CDR3 spans 15 amino acids. The CDR3 spells CASSDGLAGGYEQYF. The DNA of the CDR3 is TGTGCCAGCAGTGACGGACTGGCAGGAGGTTACGAGCAGTACTTC.

Remarks on this clone: Other DNA sequences from this sample encode an identical CDR3 as well. The V call is TRBV27, the J call TRBJ1-1, with D possibly TRBD1 on 5 matching bases. Germline values: CDR1 MNHEY, CDR2 SMNVEV (reference sequence). The CDR3 has 14 residues. V was shortened by 2 bases and J by 1 base, with 8 bases between the two germline ends. Here the CDR3 DNA reads TGTGCCAGCAGTTTAAGGGGCCCGAACACTGAAGCTTTCTTT. Amino acids: CASSLRGPNTEAFF.

The genes are TRBV7-9 and TRBJ2-7, with D tentatively TRBD1 (6 bases). Germline-derived CDR1 and CDR2 are SEHNR and FQNEAQ (reference sequence). The CDR3 length is 12 residues. Trimming stripped 1 base from V and 6 bases from J, with 7 bases between. The CDR3: CASSLGQAEQYF. In DNA form, the CDR3 reads TGTGCCAGCAGCTTAGGACAGGCCGAGCAGTACTTC.

The chain is built from TRBV5-8 and TRBJ1-1; D unclear. CDR3 length equals 13 residues. Deletions cut 0 bases from V and 4 bases from J, with 7 bases between. The germline CDR1 and CDR2 sequences are SGHTS and YDEGEE. In DNA form, the CDR3 reads TGTGCCAGCAGCTTGGGCCAGCTCACTGAAGCTTTCTTT. Its translation is CASSLGQLTEAFF.

CDR3 loop: CASTQRRSYLDEQYF. For the CDR3, the DNA is TGTGCCAGCACCCAACGGCGCTCTTACTTGGACGAGCAGTACTTC. The chain joins TRBV5-8 to TRBJ2-7; D remains ambiguous. Germline CDR1 SGHTS, CDR2 YDEGEE. Trimming pared 6 bases from V and 5 bases from J, leaving 21 bases between. The CDR3 extends over 15 amino acids.

The chain has TRBV7-9 and TRBJ1-1, with a tentative D call TRBD1 (5 bases). Deletions cut 3 bases from V and 1 base from J, with 12 bases between. This CDR3 comprises 15 residues. CDR1 is SEHNR, CDR2 FQNEAQ, per germline (reference sequence). Written as DNA, the CDR3 is TGTGCCAGCAGCTTCCCGGGACCGGGGAACACTGAAGCTTTCTTT. Its protein product is CASSFPGPGNTEAFF.

J is TRBJ2-1 and V is TRBV11-2, with a possible D match to TRBD2 (5 bases). The CDR3 totals 13 residues. V lost 7 bases to trimming and J lost 5 bases, with 12 bases between them. Germline CDR1 reads SGHAT; CDR2 reads FQNNGV. CDR3 in DNA: TGTGCCAGCACCCATGCGGGCCACAATGAGCAGTTCTTC. Its translation is CASTHAGHNEQFF.

Of note for this clone: At the DNA level, this CDR3 is encoded by other sequences in the same sample as well. The chain uses TRBV11-2 and TRBJ2-7; D ambiguous. The germline V gene has CDR1 SGHAT and CDR2 FQNNGV. The length of the CDR3 is 11 residues. V lost 5 bases, J lost 3 bases, and 5 bases lay in between. The CDR3 region is CASSLNYEQYF. For the CDR3, the DNA is TGTGCCAGCAGCCTGAACTACGAGCAGTACTTC.

This chain connects TRBV6-1 to TRBJ2-7; D perhaps matches TRBD1 (5 bases). V shed 3 bases and J shed 2 bases, with 11 bases lying between them. Germline V gene lookup returns CDR1 MNHNS and CDR2 SASEGT. The CDR3 has 14 amino acids. CDR3 loop: CASSDWGGTYEQYF. The CDR3 nucleotides read TGTGCCAGCAGTGATTGGGGCGGAACCTACGAGCAGTACTTC.

V and J are TRBV5-1 and TRBJ2-3, with D unclear. The CDR3 contains 15 residues. Germline V gives CDR1 SGHRS, CDR2 YFSETQ. Trimming removed 0 bases at V and 0 bases at J, with 8 bases between. Here the CDR3 DNA reads TGCGCCAGCAGCTTGGGGGCAGCTAGCACAGATACGCAGTATTTT. This codes for CASSLGAASTDTQYF. Together with reference TRBV5-1 and TRBJ2-3, the CDR3 gives the full variable domain: KAGVTQTPRYLIKTRGQQVTLSCSPISGHRSVSWYQQTPGQGLQFLFEYFSETQRNKGNFPGRFSGRQFSNSRSEMNVSTLELGDSALYLCASSLGAASTDTQYFGPGTRLTVL.

Only one count was recorded for this clone. For the CDR3, the DNA is TGTGCCAGCAGCCAAGGACAGCGGACTAGCGGGAGGTCCAGGTACAATGAGCAGTTCTTC. As protein: CASSQGQRTSGRSRYNEQFF. The V gene is TRBV14, the J gene TRBJ2-1; TRBD2 aligns across 14 bases. Looked up from germline, CDR1 is SGHDN and CDR2 is FVKESK. V lost 1 base, J lost 4 bases, and 12 bases stayed unmatched. This CDR3 has 20 amino acids.

The gene calls are TRBV5-8 and TRBJ1-4; TRBD1 matches at 11 bases. V lost 4 bases and J lost 5; bases outside the gene matches: 4. The CDR3 runs to 15 residues. The germline V gene encodes CDR1 SGHTS and CDR2 YDEGEE. This chain's CDR3 is CASSPRTGGNEKLFF. Here the CDR3 DNA reads TGTGCCAGCAGCCCGAGGACAGGGGGCAATGAAAAACTGTTTTTT. Combining the CDR3 with reference TRBV5-8 and TRBJ1-4 gives the whole variable domain EAGVTQSPTHLIKTRGQQATLRCSPISGHTSVYWYQQALGLGLQFLLWYDEGEERNRGNFPPRFSGRQFPNYSSELNVNALELEDSALYLCASSPRTGGNEKLFFGSGTQLSVL.

This chain joins TRBV5-5 and TRBJ2-2; 7 bases line up with TRBD1. Losses at the gene ends were 0 bases for V and 0 bases for J; bases not matched to a gene: 2. Germline V lookup: CDR1 SGHKS, CDR2 YYEKEE (reference sequence). The CDR3 totals 16 residues. As DNA, the CDR3 is TGTGCCAGCAGCTTGGACAGGGGAGCGAACACCGGGGAGCTGTTTTTT. It yields the protein CASSLDRGANTGELFF. The full variable domain, its missing parts supplied by reference TRBV5-5 and TRBJ2-2, is DAGVTQSPTHLIKTRGQQVTLRCSPISGHKSVSWYQQVLGQGPQFIFQYYEKEERGRGNFPDRFSARQFPNYSSELNVNALLLGDSALYLCASSLDRGANTGELFFGEGSRLTVL.

The chain joins TRBV28 to TRBJ1-2; D gene uncertain. Germline lookup yields CDR1 MDHEN and CDR2 SYDVKM. This CDR3 is built from 15 residues. Trimming removed 2 bases at V and 2 bases at J, with 12 bases between. DNA for the CDR3: TGTGCCAGCAGTTTAACTGGCCCGCTGAACTATGGCTACACCTTC. It yields the protein CASSLTGPLNYGYTF.

V usage is TRBV30 and J usage is TRBJ1-3; 8 nucleotides agree with TRBD1. Germline V gene lookup returns CDR1 GTSNPN and CDR2 SVGIG (reference sequence). Trimming at V came to 0 bases and at J to 4 bases, leaving 5 bases not matched to a gene. This CDR3 is built from 15 residues. CDR3 sequence: CAWSVDRDTGNTIYF. The CDR3 DNA is TGTGCCTGGAGTGTGGACAGGGATACAGGAAACACCATATATTTT.

This chain joins TRBV27 and TRBJ2-1; the D gene is possibly TRBD2 (5 bases). Germline V gene sequence: CDR1 MNHEY, CDR2 SMNVEV (reference sequence). V was cut by 4 bases and J by 7 bases, with 8 bases left in between. The CDR3 consists of 12 residues. DNA for the CDR3: TGTGCCAGCAGTTCAGGAGGAAATGAGCAGTTCTTC. This gives the protein CASSSGGNEQFF.